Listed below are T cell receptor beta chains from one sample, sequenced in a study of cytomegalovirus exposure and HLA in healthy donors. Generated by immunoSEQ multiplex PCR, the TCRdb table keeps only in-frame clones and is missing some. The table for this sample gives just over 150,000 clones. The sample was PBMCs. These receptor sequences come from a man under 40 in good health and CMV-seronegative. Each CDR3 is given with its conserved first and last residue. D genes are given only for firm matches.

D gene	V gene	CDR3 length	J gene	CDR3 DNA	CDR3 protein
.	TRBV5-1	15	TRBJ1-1	TGCGCCAGCAGCTTGGAACCGGGGTTGAACACTGAAGCTTTCTTT	CASSLEPGLNTEAFF
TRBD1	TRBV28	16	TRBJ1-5	TGTGCCAGCAGCTCCGACAGGGCCGGGGGCAATCAGCCCCAGCATTTT	CASSSDRAGGNQPQHF
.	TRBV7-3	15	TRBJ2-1	TGTGCCAGCAGTCCCCGGCAGGGCATTTGGAGTGAGCAGTTCTTC	CASSPRQGIWSEQFF
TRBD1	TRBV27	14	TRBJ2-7	TGTGCCAGCAGCCGGACAGGGGGCTACTACGAGCAGTACTTC	CASSRTGGYYEQYF
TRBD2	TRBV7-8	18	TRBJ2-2	TGTGCCAGCAGCTTAGAGGGGACTAGCGGGAGCGGGACCGGGGAGCTGTTTTTT	CASSLEGTSGSGTGELFF
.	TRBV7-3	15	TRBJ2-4	TGTGCCAGCAGCCCACACCCAACCCTAGGTGACATTCAGTACTTC	CASSPHPTLGDIQYF
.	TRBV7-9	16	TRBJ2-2	TGTGCCAGCAGCCCAAAGGGGAGGTCTCACACCGGGGAGCTGTTTTTT	CASSPKGRSHTGELFF
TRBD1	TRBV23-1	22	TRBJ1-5	TGCGCCAGCAGTCGAACGATAATACCGGTCTGGCAGGGGGAGAGAAGCAATCAGCCCCAGCATTTT	CASSRTIIPVWQGERSNQPQHF
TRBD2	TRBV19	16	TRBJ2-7	TGTGCCAGTAGTATGGGGACTAGCGGGAGTTTCTACGAGCAGTACTTC	CASSMGTSGSFYEQYF
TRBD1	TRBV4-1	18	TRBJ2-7	TGCGCCAGCAGCCAAGATAGGACAGGGGGCCTCTACTCCTACGAGCAGTACTTC	CASSQDRTGGLYSYEQYF